Following are 18 T cell receptor beta chains from one sample sequenced in a study of blood T cell repertoires in COVID-19 (dated by TCRdb to the early 2020s). Libraries were made using the immunoSEQ multiplex PCR assay. Sourced from immuneACCESS, this table was stored by TCRdb with only in-frame sequences that have V and J called. A share of the clones is absent; for the studies checked, an unresolved V gene accounts for under half, and the remainder has no known explanation. The sample table lists about 170,000 clones, approximately 82% of them with a count of one. The ten largest clones take up 13% to 15% of the sample. Source material: PBMCs or T cells enriched from blood (not recorded which). The source of these receptors is a man aged 50-59 years who had recovered from COVID-19.

The V gene is TRBV19, the J gene TRBJ1-6; weak D call: TRBD1 (6 bases). Germline CDR1 reads LNHDA; CDR2 reads SQIVND (reference sequence). V was clipped by 8 bases and J by 0 bases, with 17 bases between them. CDR3 length: 17 amino acids. CDR3 coding DNA: TGTGCCAGTGGAACCAACAGGGCAAGCTCCTATAATTCACCCCTCCACTTT. This sequence encodes CASGTNRASSYNSPLHF.

The chain combines TRBV21-1 with TRBJ2-3; the D segment call TRBD2 is taken from the table without a DNA check. TRBV21-1 is a pseudogene segment. The CDR3 loop spans 15 amino acids. The CDR3 loop is CASILSGGSTDTQYF. The DNA for the CDR3 is TGTGCCAGCATTCTATCCGGGGGTAGCACAGATACGCAGTATTTT.

This chain joins TRBV9 and TRBJ1-3; no clear D. The CDR3 sequence is 15 residues long. Trimming stripped 0 bases from V and 0 bases from J, with 7 bases between. The V gene's germline CDR1 is SGDLS and CDR2 YYNGEE. In nucleotides, the CDR3 is TGTGCCAGCAGCGTAGGAGGGAGCTCTGGAAACACCATATATTTT. Amino acids: CASSVGGSSGNTIYF.

The chain combines TRBV6-5 with TRBJ1-1; D remains unclear. CDR1 and CDR2 (germline): MNHEY, SVGAGI. This CDR3 has 13 residues. V was clipped by 6 bases and J by 5 bases, with 13 bases between them. Here the CDR3 reads CASRIRESTEAFF. In DNA form, the CDR3 reads TGTGCCAGCAGAATTAGGGAGAGTACTGAAGCTTTCTTT.

The chain links TRBV9 to TRBJ2-3; 10 nucleotides align to TRBD1. The CDR3 extends over 16 amino acids. CDR1 is SGDLS, CDR2 YYNGEE, per germline. Trimming removed 0 bases from V and 4 bases from J; junction bases left unmatched: 5. In nucleotides, the CDR3 is TGTGCCAGCAGCGTAGTAGGGACAGGGGTGTCAGATACGCAGTATTTT. It yields the protein CASSVVGTGVSDTQYF.

The rearrangement links TRBV10-2 to TRBJ2-5; unclear D gene. CDR3 length: 13 residues. Germline V CDR1 and CDR2: WSHSY, SAAADI. Trimming stripped 6 bases from V and 4 bases from J, with 12 bases between. The CDR3 bases are TGCGCCAGCAGCACGGAGCGAGGAGAGACCCAGTACTTC. This encodes CASSTERGETQYF.

This clone has a handful of counts. The chain carries TRBV27 and TRBJ2-1; tentatively, D is TRBD2 (5 bases). Germline V CDR1 and CDR2: MNHEY, SMNVEV (reference sequence). Trimming left V 6 bases short and J 0 bases short, with 18 bases between. The CDR3 is 17 amino acids. The DNA of the CDR3 is TGTGCCAGCAGCGTGGCGTCGGGCACTAGCTCCTACAATGAGCAGTTCTTC. Protein product: CASSVASGTSSYNEQFF.

The V gene is TRBV3-1 (or the pseudogene TRBV3-2), the J gene TRBJ1-1; weak D call: TRBD1 (5 bases). Germline loops: CDR1 LGHDT, CDR2 YNNKEL (reference sequence). The CDR3 is 15 residues long. V lost 4 bases and J 1 base, leaving 13 bases between the germline ends. The CDR3 DNA is TGTGCCAGCAGCCCCAGGGCCAAGGGGAACACTGAAGCTTTCTTT. Its protein product is CASSPRAKGNTEAFF.

The genes are TRBV2 and TRBJ1-2; perhaps TRBD1 as D (6 bases). The CDR3 is made up of 14 amino acids. Germline V gene sequence: CDR1 SNHLY, CDR2 FYNNEI. Trimming took 2 bases from V and 2 from J, leaving 9 bases between them. The DNA of the CDR3 is TGTGCCAGCAGTGAATCTCAGGGGAACTATGGCTACACCTTC. This sequence encodes CASSESQGNYGYTF.

J is TRBJ1-5 and V is TRBV28; D may be TRBD1 (5 bases). Germline-derived CDR1 and CDR2 are MDHEN and SYDVKM. The CDR3 has 16 residues. V was shortened by 3 bases and J by 7 bases, with 19 bases between the two germline ends. The CDR3: CASSLWDSRPNQPQHF. The CDR3 bases are TGTGCCAGCAGTTTGTGGGACTCCCGACCCAACCAGCCCCAGCATTTT.

V and J are TRBV7-8 and TRBJ2-7; TRBD1 is a possible D gene (5 bases). With 1 base removed from V and 5 bases from J, the gap between germline ends came to 9 bases. The CDR3 runs to 13 residues. Germline V gene lookup returns CDR1 SGHVS and CDR2 FQNEAQ. The CDR3 region has the DNA TGTGCCAGCAGCTTAGACTGGGGCCACGAGCAGTACTTC. Its translation: CASSLDWGHEQYF.

V usage is TRBV5-1 and J usage is TRBJ2-7, with 10 nucleotides matching TRBD1. Trimming removed 3 bases from V and 4 bases from J; junction bases left unmatched: 4. CDR3 length: 14 residues. Germline V gene data show CDR1 as SGHRS and CDR2 as YFSETQ. The CDR3 DNA is TGCGCCAGCAGCTCGACAGGGGGCTTTTACGAGCAGTACTTC. Protein sequence: CASSSTGGFYEQYF.

The V and J genes are TRBV6-5 and TRBJ2-7; D ambiguous. This CDR3 has 12 amino acids. CDR1 is MNHEY and CDR2 is SVGAGI in the germline V gene. Trimming removed 5 bases from V and 2 bases from J, with 7 bases in between. CDR3 coding DNA: TGTGCCAGCAGTCAAAATGCCTACGAGCAGTACTTC. Encoded protein: CASSQNAYEQYF.

The chain has TRBV7-6 and TRBJ2-7; weak D call: TRBD1 (5 bases). V was shortened by 4 bases and J by 4 bases, with 11 bases between the two germline ends. Germline CDR1 is SGHVS and CDR2 is FNYEAQ. The CDR3 spans 13 residues. The CDR3 bases are TGTGCCAGCAGCTATACGACAGAATACGAGCAGTACTTC. Translating it yields CASSYTTEYEQYF.

This sequence joins TRBV19 and TRBJ1-5, with 8 bases matching TRBD1. Germline CDR1 reads LNHDA; CDR2 reads SQIVND (reference sequence). Trimming took 8 bases from V and 3 from J; bases not matched to a gene: 15. The CDR3 runs 17 residues. The CDR3 DNA sequence: TGTGCCAGTTCTTTGGGCCAGGGGGCCGGCACCAATCAGCCCCAGCATTTT. Its translation: CASSLGQGAGTNQPQHF.

The chain carries TRBV5-1 and TRBJ1-6, with 8 positions matching TRBD1. After removal of 4 bases from V and 5 bases from J, the junction contained 5 bases not matched to a gene. The CDR3 runs 15 residues. CDR1 SGHRS and CDR2 YFSETQ come from the germline V gene. The CDR3 DNA reads as TGCGCCAGCAGCCAGGGACAGGCTAATAATTCACCCCTCCACTTT. It yields the protein CASSQGQANNSPLHF.

The chain carries TRBV7-2 and TRBJ1-2; D might be TRBD1 (5 bases). The CDR3 is made up of 13 amino acids. The germline gives CDR1 SGHTA, CDR2 FQGNSA. Trimming removed 2 bases from V and 8 bases from J, with 12 bases in between. The CDR3 region is CASSLSGARGYTF. CDR3 sequence (DNA): TGTGCCAGCAGCTTATCTGGGGCGCGGGGCTACACCTTC.

The chain couples TRBV10-1 to TRBJ2-7, with 7 bases that match TRBD1. Looked up from germline, CDR1 is WNHNN and CDR2 is SYGVQD (reference sequence). The V gene end was trimmed by 0 bases and the J gene end by 2 bases; junction bases not matched to a gene: 13. The CDR3 totals 18 residues. This CDR3 reads CASSESNRGGSHPYEQYF. The CDR3 coding sequence is TGCGCCAGCAGTGAGTCTAACAGGGGTGGTAGTCATCCCTACGAGCAGTACTTC.